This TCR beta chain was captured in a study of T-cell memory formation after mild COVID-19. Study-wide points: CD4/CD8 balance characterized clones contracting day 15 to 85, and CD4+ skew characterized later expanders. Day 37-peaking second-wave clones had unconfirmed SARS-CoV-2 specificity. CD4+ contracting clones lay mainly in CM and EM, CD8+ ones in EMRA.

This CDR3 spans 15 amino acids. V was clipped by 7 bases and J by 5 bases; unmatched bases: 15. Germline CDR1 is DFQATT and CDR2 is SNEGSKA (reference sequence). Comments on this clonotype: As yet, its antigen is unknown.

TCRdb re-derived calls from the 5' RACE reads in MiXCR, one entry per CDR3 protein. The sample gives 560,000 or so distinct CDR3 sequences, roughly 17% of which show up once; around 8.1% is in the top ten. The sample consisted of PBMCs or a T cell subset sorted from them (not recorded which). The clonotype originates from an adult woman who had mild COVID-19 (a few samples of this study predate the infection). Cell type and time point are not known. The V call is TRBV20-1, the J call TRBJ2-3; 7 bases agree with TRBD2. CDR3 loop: CSGAGHGGNIDTQYF. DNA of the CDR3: TGCAGTGGCGCAGGGCACGGGGGGAATATAGATACGCAGTATTTT.